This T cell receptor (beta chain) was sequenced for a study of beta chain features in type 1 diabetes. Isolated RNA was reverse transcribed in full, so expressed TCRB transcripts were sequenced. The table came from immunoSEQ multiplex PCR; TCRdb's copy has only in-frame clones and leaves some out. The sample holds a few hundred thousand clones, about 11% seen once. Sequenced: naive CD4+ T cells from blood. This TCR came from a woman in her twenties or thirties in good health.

CDR3 nucleotides: TGTGCCATCAGTGAAAATAGTGCGGTCGGCTACACCTTC. Protein: CAISENSAVGYTF. The gene calls are TRBV10-3 and TRBJ1-2; D not resolved. V lost 3 bases to trimming and J lost 8 bases, with 13 bases between them. The V gene's germline CDR1 is ENHRY and CDR2 SYGVKD. The CDR3 is 13 residues long.